This T cell receptor (beta chain) stems from a study of blood T cell repertoires in COVID-19. Study context: T cells, B-cell-depleted T cells, or PBMCs provided the cDNA or gDNA that served as material.

Germline-derived CDR1 and CDR2 are SGHAT and FQNNGV. This CDR3 has 16 amino acids. V was trimmed by 2 bases and J by 2 bases, leaving 15 bases between them. The assay was immunoSEQ multiplex PCR, and TCRdb's table has in-frame clones only and misses some. The table records around 390,000 clones, more than 75% of them present only once. J is TRBJ1-1 and V is TRBV11-2; D is unresolved. The TCR sequence derives from a woman aged 45-59 years who had recovered from COVID-19. Sequencing was carried out using PBMCs or T cells enriched from blood (not recorded which). The CDR3 DNA is TGTGCCAGCAGCTTATTGGGTCTGGGGAGAAACACTGAAGCTTTCTTT. Translating gives CASSLLGLGRNTEAFF.